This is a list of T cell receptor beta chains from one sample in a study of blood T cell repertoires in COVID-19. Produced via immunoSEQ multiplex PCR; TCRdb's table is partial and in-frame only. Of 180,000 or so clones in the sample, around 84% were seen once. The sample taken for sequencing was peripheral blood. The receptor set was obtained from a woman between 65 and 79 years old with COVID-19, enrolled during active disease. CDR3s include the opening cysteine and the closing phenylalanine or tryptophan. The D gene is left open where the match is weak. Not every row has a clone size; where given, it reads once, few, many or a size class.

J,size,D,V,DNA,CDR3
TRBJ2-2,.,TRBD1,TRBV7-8,TGTGCCAGCAGCCCGCTAGGACAGGGCTCCGGGGAGCTGTTTTTT,CASSPLGQGSGELFF
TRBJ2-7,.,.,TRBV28,TGTGCCAGCAGCTATCATTCCTACGAGCAGTACTTC,CASSYHSYEQYF
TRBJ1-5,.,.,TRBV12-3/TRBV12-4,TGTGCCAGCAGACCCGACAGTAATCAGCCCCAGCATTTT,CASRPDSNQPQHF
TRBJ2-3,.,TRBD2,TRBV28,TGTGCCAGCAGTTTACTGGGACTAGCGGAAGGGACAGATACGCAGTATTTT,CASSLLGLAEGTDTQYF
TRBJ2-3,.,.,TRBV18,TGTGCCAGCTCACCATCCGGGGATACGCAGTATTTT,CASSPSGDTQYF
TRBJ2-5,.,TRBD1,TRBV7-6,TGTGCCAGCAGCTCCGGGACAGGGGTTCGGGAGACCCAGTACTTC,CASSSGTGVRETQYF
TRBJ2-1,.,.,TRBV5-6,TGTGCCAGCACCAAGACGGCGGGGTACAATGAGCAGTTCTTC,CASTKTAGYNEQFF
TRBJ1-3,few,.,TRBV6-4,TGTGCCAGCAGTGGAGGAGCCGACAGGTTCTCTGGAAACACCATATATTTT,CASSGGADRFSGNTIYF
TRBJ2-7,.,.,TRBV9,TGTGCCAGCAGCGTACGTGGGAGCTCCTACGAGCAGTACTTC,CASSVRGSSYEQYF
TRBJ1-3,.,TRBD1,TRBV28,TGTGCCAGCGAGGACAGGGTTGGAAACACCATATATTTT,CASEDRVGNTIYF
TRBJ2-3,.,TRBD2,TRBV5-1,TGCGCCAGCAGCCGTAGCGGGAGGGCAGCCGTAGGAGATACGCAGTATTTT,CASSRSGRAAVGDTQYF
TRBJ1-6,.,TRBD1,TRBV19,TGTGCCTCCCGGGGGCGGGACAGCACCGATTCACCCCTCCACTTT,CASRGRDSTDSPLHF
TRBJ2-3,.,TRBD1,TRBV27,TGTGCCAGCAGCCGGGGGGACAGGGTTAACACAGATACGCAGTATTTT,CASSRGDRVNTDTQYF
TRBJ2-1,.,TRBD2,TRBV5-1,TGCGCCAGCAGCCAAGCGGGAGGAAAGGTCAATGAGCAGTTCTTC,CASSQAGGKVNEQFF
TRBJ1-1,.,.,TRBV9,TGTGCCAGCAGCGTAGGGGGCTCCCTCTCTGAAGCTTTCTTT,CASSVGGSLSEAFF
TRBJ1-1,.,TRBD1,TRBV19,TGTGCCAGTACACAGGACAGGGGGCCGGTTGACACTGAAGCTTTCTTT,CASTQDRGPVDTEAFF
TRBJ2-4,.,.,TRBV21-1,TGTGCCAGCAGCTTTCCGGGACAGGAGGGACTAGCCAAAAACATTCAGTACTTC,CASSFPGQEGLAKNIQYF
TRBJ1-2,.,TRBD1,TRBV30,TGTGCCTGGAGTGGGGACAGGGGAAACCGTGGCTACACCTTC,CAWSGDRGNRGYTF
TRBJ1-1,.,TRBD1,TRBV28,TGTGCCAGCAGTTCCTCTTCATCCGACAGGGGGACTGAAGCTTTCTTT,CASSSSSSDRGTEAFF
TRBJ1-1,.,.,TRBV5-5,TGTGCCAGCAGCTTGTTCGGGAACACTGAAGCTTTCTTT,CASSLFGNTEAFF
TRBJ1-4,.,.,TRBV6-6,TGTGCCAGCAGTTACGGACGGGGAAATGAAAAACTGTTTTTT,CASSYGRGNEKLFF
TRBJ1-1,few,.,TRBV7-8,TGTGCCAGCAGCTTAGACAGCTCCACTGAAGCTTTCTTT,CASSLDSSTEAFF
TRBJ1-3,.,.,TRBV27,TGTGCCAGCAGATCGACAGACGGAAACACCATATATTTT,CASRSTDGNTIYF
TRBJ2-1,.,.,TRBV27,TGTGCCAGCAGTTTACGGGTGGTAGCCGCAAGGTTCTTC,CASSLRVVAARFF
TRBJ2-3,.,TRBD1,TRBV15,TGTGCCACCAGCAGGGACAGAGGGGGCGATACGCAGTATTTT,CATSRDRGGDTQYF
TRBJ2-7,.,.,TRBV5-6,TGTGCCAGCAGCGCTCCAGGGTCCTTCTACGAGCAGTACTTC,CASSAPGSFYEQYF
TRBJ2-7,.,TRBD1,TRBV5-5,TGTGCCAGCAGCTGGACTCCGGGACAGGGGGTCTACGAGCAGTACTTC,CASSWTPGQGVYEQYF
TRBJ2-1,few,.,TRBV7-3,TGTGCCAGCAGCTTTTCGAGGTCGGGGGAGCAGTTCTTC,CASSFSRSGEQFF
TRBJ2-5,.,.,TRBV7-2,TGTGCCAGCAGCTTAGCGCATCAGGGGACCCAGTACTTC,CASSLAHQGTQYF
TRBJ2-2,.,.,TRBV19,TGTGCCAGTAGTATAGTTACAGGGAACACCGGGGAGCTGTTTTTT,CASSIVTGNTGELFF
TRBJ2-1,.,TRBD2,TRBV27,TGTGCCAGCAGTTATATTCTAGCGGGAGGATTTATCTCCTACAATGAGCAGTTCTTC,CASSYILAGGFISYNEQFF
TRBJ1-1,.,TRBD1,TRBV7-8,TGTGCCAGCAGCTCCGGACAGGGAGTGAACACTGAAGCTTTCTTT,CASSSGQGVNTEAFF
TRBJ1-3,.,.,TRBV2,TGTGCCAGCAGTGACTCCTGGCTCTCTGGAAACACCATATATTTT,CASSDSWLSGNTIYF
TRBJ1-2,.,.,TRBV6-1,TGTGCCAGCAGTGAAAACGTTCAGGCTCCGGGGTATGGCTACACCTTC,CASSENVQAPGYGYTF
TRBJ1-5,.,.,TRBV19,TGTGCCAGTAGTCTCCCCCGCGGGGCGGGCAATCAGCCCCAGCATTTT,CASSLPRGAGNQPQHF
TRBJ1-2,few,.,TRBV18,TGTGCCAGCTCACCCGGACACGGAGGGAACTATGGCTACACCTTC,CASSPGHGGNYGYTF
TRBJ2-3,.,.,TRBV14,TGTGCCAGCAGCCAAGATTCTAGCCGCACAGATACGCAGTATTTT,CASSQDSSRTDTQYF